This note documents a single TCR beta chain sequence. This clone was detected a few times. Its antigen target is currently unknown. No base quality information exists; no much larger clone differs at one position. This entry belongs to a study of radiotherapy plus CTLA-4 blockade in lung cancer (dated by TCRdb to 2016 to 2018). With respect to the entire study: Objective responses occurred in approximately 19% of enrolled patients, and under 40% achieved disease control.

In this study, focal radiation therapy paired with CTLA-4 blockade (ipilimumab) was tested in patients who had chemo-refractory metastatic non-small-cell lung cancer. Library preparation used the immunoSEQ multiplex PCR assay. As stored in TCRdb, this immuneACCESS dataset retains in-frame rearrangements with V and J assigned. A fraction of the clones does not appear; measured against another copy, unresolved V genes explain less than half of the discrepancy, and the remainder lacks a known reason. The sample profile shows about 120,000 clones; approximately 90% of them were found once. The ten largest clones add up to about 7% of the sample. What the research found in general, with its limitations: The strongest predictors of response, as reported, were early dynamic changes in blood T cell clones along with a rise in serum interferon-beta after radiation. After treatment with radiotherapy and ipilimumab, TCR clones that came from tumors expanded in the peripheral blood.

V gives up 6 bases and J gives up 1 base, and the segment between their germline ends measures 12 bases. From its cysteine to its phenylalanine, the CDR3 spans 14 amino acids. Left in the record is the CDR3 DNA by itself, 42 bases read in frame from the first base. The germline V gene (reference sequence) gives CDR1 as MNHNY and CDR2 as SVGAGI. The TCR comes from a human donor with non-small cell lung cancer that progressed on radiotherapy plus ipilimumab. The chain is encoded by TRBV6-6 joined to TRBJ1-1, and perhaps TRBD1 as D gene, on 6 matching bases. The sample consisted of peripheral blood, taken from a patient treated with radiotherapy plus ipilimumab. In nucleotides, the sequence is TGTGCCAGCAGCCACCGGGACAAGAACACTGAAGCTTTCTTT. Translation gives CASSHRDKNTEAFF.